This TCR beta chain was found in a study of molecular identifiers for immune sequencing clone quantification. Study-wide results and caveats: Effector cells kept over 98% of their molecules in clones above 20 RNA copies, while naive cells kept under 1% there.

This CDR3 is built from 13 residues. CDR1 is SEHNR and CDR2 is FQNEAQ in the germline V gene (reference sequence). V lost 9 bases and J 1 base, leaving 12 bases between the germline ends. TCRdb ran MiXCR on the PCR reads and lists one entry per CDR3 protein. The profile shows about 500,000 distinct CDR3 sequences, about 25% of them singletons. This clonotype came up a few times. As yet, its antigen is unknown. This sequence joins TRBV7-9 and TRBJ1-1, with no clear D. Material for sequencing was naive CD8+ T cells from blood, with Jurkat cell RNA spiked in. The subset was: FACS-sorted CD8+CD4-CCR7+CD45RA+ naive T cells. The sequence was obtained from a human donor in good health. Some libraries in this study had Jurkat cell RNA spiked in. CDR3 DNA sequence: TGTGCCAGTCTGAGGGAACCGAACACTGAAGCTTTCTTT. Its translation is CASLREPNTEAFF.